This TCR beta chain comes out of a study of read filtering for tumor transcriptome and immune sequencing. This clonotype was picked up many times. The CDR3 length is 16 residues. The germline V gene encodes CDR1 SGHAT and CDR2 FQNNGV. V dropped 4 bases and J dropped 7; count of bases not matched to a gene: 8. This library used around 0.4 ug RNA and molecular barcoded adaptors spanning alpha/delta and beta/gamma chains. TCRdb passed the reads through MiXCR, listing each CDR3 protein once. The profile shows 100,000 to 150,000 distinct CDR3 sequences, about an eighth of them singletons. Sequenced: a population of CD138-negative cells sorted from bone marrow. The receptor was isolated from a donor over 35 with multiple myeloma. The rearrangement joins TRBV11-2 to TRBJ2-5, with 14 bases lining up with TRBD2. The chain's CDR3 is CASSSGLAGGTGTQYF. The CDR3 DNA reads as TGTGCCAGCAGCTCCGGACTAGCGGGGGGCACTGGGACCCAGTACTTC.